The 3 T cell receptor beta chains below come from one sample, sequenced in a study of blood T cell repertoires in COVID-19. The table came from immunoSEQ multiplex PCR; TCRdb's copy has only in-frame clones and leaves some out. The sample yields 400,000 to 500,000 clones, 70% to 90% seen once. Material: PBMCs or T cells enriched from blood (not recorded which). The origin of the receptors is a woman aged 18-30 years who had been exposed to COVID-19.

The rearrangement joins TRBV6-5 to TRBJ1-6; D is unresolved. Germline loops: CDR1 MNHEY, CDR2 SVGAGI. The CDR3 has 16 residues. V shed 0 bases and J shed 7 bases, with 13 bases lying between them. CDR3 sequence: CASSYSSGTENSPLHF. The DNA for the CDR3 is TGTGCCAGCAGTTACTCGAGCGGCACAGAAAATTCACCCCTCCACTTT.

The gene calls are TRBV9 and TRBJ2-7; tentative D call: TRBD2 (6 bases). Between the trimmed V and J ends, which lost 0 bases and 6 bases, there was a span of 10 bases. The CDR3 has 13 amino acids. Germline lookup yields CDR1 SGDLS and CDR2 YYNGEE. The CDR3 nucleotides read TGTGCCAGCAGCGTAGACGGGGGTGGCGAGCAGTACTTC. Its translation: CASSVDGGGEQYF.

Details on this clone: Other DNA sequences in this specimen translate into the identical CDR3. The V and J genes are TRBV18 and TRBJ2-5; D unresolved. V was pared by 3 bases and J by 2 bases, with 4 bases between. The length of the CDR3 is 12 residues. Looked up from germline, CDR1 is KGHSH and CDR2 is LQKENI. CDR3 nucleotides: TGTGCCAGCTCACCCTTACAAGAGACCCAGTACTTC. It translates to CASSPLQETQYF. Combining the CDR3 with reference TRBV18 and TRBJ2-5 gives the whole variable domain NAGVMQNPRHLVRRRGQEARLRCSPMKGHSHVYWYRQLPEEGLKFMVYLQKENIIDESGMPKERFSAEFPKEGPSILRIQQVVRGDSAAYFCASSPLQETQYFGPGTRLLVL.